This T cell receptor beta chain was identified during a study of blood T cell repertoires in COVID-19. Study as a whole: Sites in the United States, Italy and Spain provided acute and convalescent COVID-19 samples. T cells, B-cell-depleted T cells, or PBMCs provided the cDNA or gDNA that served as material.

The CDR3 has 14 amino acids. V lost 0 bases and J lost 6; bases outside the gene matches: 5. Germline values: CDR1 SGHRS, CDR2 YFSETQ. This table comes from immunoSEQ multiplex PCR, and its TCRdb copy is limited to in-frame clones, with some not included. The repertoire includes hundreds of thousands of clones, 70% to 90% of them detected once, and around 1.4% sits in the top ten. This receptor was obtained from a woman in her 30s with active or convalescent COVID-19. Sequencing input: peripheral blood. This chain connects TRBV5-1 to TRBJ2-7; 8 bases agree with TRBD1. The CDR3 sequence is CASSLGQGASEQYF. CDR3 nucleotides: TGCGCCAGCAGCTTGGGGCAGGGGGCGTCCGAGCAGTACTTC.